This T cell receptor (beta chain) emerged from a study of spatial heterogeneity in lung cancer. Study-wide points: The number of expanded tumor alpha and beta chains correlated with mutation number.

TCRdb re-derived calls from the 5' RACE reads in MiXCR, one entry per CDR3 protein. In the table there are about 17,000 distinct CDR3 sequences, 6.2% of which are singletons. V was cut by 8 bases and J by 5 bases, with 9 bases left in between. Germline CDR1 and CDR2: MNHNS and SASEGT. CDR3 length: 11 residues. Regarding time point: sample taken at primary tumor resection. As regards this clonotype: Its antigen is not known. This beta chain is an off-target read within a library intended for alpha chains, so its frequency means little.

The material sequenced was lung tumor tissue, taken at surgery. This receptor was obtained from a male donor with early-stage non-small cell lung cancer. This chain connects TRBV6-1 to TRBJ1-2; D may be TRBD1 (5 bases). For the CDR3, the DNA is TGTGCCAGCGGGACGGCTTATGGCTACACCTTC. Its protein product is CASGTAYGYTF.